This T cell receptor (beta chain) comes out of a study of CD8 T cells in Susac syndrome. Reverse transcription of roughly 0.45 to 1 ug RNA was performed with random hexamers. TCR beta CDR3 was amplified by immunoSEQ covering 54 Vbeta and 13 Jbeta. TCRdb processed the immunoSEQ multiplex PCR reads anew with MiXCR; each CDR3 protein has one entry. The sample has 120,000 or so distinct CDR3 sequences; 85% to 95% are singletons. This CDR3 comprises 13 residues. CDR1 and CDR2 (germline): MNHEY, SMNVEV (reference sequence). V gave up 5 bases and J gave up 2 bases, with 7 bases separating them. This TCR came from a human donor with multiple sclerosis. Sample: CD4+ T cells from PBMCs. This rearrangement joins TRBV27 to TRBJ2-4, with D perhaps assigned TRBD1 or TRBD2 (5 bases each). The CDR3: CASSGGPKNIQYF. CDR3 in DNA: TGTGCCAGCAGTGGGGGTCCCAAAAACATTCAGTACTTC.